The 21 T cell receptor beta chains in this list originate from one sample, sequenced in a study of cytomegalovirus exposure and HLA in healthy donors. PCR was performed using 60 Vbeta and 13 Jbeta primers. Produced via immunoSEQ multiplex PCR; TCRdb's table is partial and in-frame only. In the table there are 100,000 to 150,000 clones, around 69% of which are singletons. Sequenced input: PBMCs. These receptors originate from a woman between 40 and 50 years old in good health and CMV-seropositive.

This chain connects TRBV9 to TRBJ1-3; tentative D call: TRBD1 (6 bases). Germline V gives CDR1 SGDLS, CDR2 YYNGEE. There are 14 residues in the CDR3. The V end was cut by 3 bases, the J end by 0 bases, with 7 bases between. CDR3 nucleotides: TGTGCCAGCAGCGCGGACAGCTCTGGAAACACCATATATTTT. Protein product: CASSADSSGNTIYF.

Only a few counts were recorded for this clone. V is TRBV15 and J is TRBJ2-2; D is possibly TRBD1 (6 bases). CDR3 length: 15 residues. The V end was cut by 6 bases, the J end by 5 bases, with 16 bases between. The germline V gene has CDR1 LNHNV and CDR2 YYDKDF (reference sequence). The CDR3: CATSLEQGATGELFF. CDR3 nucleotides: TGTGCCACCAGTCTAGAACAGGGAGCGACCGGGGAGCTGTTTTTT.

This chain connects TRBV29-1 to TRBJ1-4, with D perhaps matching TRBD1 (6 bases). Germline assignment: CDR1 SQVTM and CDR2 ANQGSEA. This CDR3 is 11 amino acids long. Trimming removed 2 bases at V and 12 bases at J, with 10 bases between. The CDR3 is CSVEWAGELFF. The CDR3 nucleotides read TGCAGCGTTGAATGGGCAGGGGAACTGTTTTTT. The full variable domain, with the rest looked up from reference TRBV29-1 and TRBJ1-4, is SAVISQKPSRDICQRGTSLTIQCQVDSQVTMMFWYRQQPGQSLTLIATANQGSEATYESGFVIDKFPISRPNLTFSTLTVSNMSPEDSSIYLCSVEWAGELFFGSGTQLSVL.

This clone has more than one count but fewer than ten. V is TRBV7-9 and J is TRBJ1-1, with D uncertain. V was clipped by 5 bases and J by 3 bases, with 10 bases between them. Looked up from germline, CDR1 is SEHNR and CDR2 is FQNEAQ (reference sequence). The length of the CDR3 is 13 residues. CDR3 in amino acids: CASSRMGDTEAFF. Here the CDR3 DNA reads TGTGCCAGCAGCCGGATGGGAGACACTGAAGCTTTCTTT.

With respect to this clone: Within the sample, other DNA sequences also encode this same CDR3. This chain connects TRBV10-3 to TRBJ1-1; D is ambiguous. Germline V gene data show CDR1 as ENHRY and CDR2 as SYGVKD. Trimming cost V 8 bases and J 1 base, with 11 bases left between them. The CDR3 covers 13 residues. The CDR3 spells CAIRIAANTEAFF. The CDR3 region has the DNA TGTGCCATCCGAATTGCGGCGAACACTGAAGCTTTCTTT.

The J gene is TRBJ2-2, the V gene TRBV6-5, with unresolved D. V was cut by 7 bases and J by 1 base, with 10 bases left in between. This CDR3 has 14 residues. Germline V gene lookup returns CDR1 MNHEY and CDR2 SVGAGI. This CDR3 reads CASKAGMNTGELFF. As DNA, the CDR3 is TGTGCCAGCAAGGCAGGAATGAACACCGGGGAGCTGTTTTTT.

This clone was seen only once. The CDR3 reads CASSLGWGDQETQYF. CDR3 DNA sequence: TGCGCCAGCAGCTTGGGATGGGGAGACCAAGAGACCCAGTACTTC. V is TRBV5-1 and J is TRBJ2-5, with a tentative D call TRBD2 (5 bases). This CDR3 comprises 15 residues. V dropped 0 bases and J dropped 0 bases, with 9 bases sitting between them. CDR1 is SGHRS, CDR2 YFSETQ, per germline.

This chain connects TRBV10-3 to TRBJ2-5, with D tentatively TRBD1 (5 bases). Trimming removed 5 bases at V and 1 base at J, with 14 bases between. CDR1 ENHRY and CDR2 SYGVKD come from the germline V gene. This CDR3 region has 15 residues. The CDR3 nucleotides read TGTGCCATCAGTTCCCCCGACAGAGCCCAAGAGACCCAGTACTTC. As protein: CAISSPDRAQETQYF.

This clone was found a few times. Other DNA sequences from this sample encode an identical CDR3 as well. V is TRBV4-1 and J is TRBJ1-5, with D unresolved. CDR1 is MGHRA and CDR2 is YSYEKL in the germline V gene. CDR3 length equals 15 residues. V lost 1 base and J lost 0, with 7 bases in between. The CDR3 sequence is CASSQGQYSNQPQHF. The CDR3 bases are TGCGCCAGCAGCCAAGGTCAGTATAGCAATCAGCCCCAGCATTTT.

This chain joins TRBV6-6 and TRBJ1-2; TRBD1 matches 10 bases. Germline V CDR1 and CDR2: MNHNY, SVGAGI (reference sequence). The CDR3 extends over 14 amino acids. J was trimmed by 8 bases and V by 5 bases; bases with no gene match: 8. The CDR3 protein is CASSNRDRGNGYTF. The CDR3 DNA reads as TGTGCCAGCAGTAACCGGGACAGGGGTAACGGCTACACCTTC.

The gene calls are TRBV7-2 and TRBJ2-5, with 9 bases matching TRBD1. In germline, CDR1 is SGHTA, CDR2 FQGNSA. The J segment lost 2 bases and the V segment lost 5 bases, leaving 6 bases of the junction unmatched. This CDR3 is built from 15 residues. CDR3 coding DNA: TGTGCCAGCAGCAAGGGACAGGGTGGGCAAGAGACCCAGTACTTC. As protein: CASSKGQGGQETQYF. Full variable domain (missing parts from reference TRBV7-2 and TRBJ2-5): GAGVSQSPSNKVTEKGKDVELRCDPISGHTALYWYRQSLGQGLEFLIYFQGNSAPDKSGLPSDRFSAERTGGSVSTLTIQRTQQEDSAVYLCASSKGQGGQETQYFGPGTRLLVL.

V is TRBV5-4 and J is TRBJ1-2; 9 bases fit TRBD1. V lost 4 bases, J lost 5 bases, and 9 bases stayed unmatched. Germline-derived CDR1 and CDR2 are SGHNT and YYREEE (reference sequence). This CDR3 is built from 15 residues. The CDR3 protein is CASSPPSGTGYGYTF. Here the CDR3 DNA reads TGTGCCAGCAGCCCACCCTCCGGGACAGGGTATGGCTACACCTTC.

This clone was seen a single time. This chain connects TRBV9 to TRBJ2-7; D possibly corresponds to TRBD1 (6 bases). The CDR3 spans 15 residues. The germline V gene encodes CDR1 SGDLS and CDR2 YYNGEE. Trimming left V 5 bases short and J 2 bases short, with 17 bases between. The CDR3 loop reads CASSLGGQTTYEQYF. The CDR3 nucleotides read TGTGCCAGCAGTCTTGGCGGACAGACAACCTACGAGCAGTACTTC.

The gene calls are TRBV6-5 and TRBJ2-5; a weak D match, TRBD1 (5 bases). Germline V gene sequence: CDR1 MNHEY, CDR2 SVGAGI. The CDR3 consists of 14 residues. With 0 bases removed from V and 1 base from J, the gap between germline ends came to 6 bases. CDR3 sequence reads: CASSYSTGQETQYF. DNA for the CDR3: TGTGCCAGCAGTTACTCAACAGGCCAAGAGACCCAGTACTTC.

The chain carries TRBV20-1 and TRBJ1-2; D unresolved. This CDR3 comprises 11 residues. Germline V lookup: CDR1 DFQATT, CDR2 SNEGSKA (reference sequence). V shed 6 bases and J shed 8 bases, with 13 bases lying between them. CDR3 in amino acids: CSAPNPGGYTF. DNA of the CDR3: TGCAGTGCCCCCAACCCCGGGGGCTACACCTTC.

CDR3 in DNA: TGTGCCAGCAGTGACATGGGGACAGAGCTTTACAATGAGCAGTTCTTC. Translated, it gives CASSDMGTELYNEQFF. The chain couples TRBV6-4 to TRBJ2-1; TRBD1 agrees at 7 bases. The CDR3 covers 16 residues. Germline-derived CDR1 and CDR2 are MRHNA and SNTAGT. V lost 2 bases, J lost 4 bases, and 8 bases stayed unmatched.

The chain links TRBV5-4 to TRBJ1-2; D unclear. In germline, CDR1 is SGHNT, CDR2 YYREEE (reference sequence). The CDR3 consists of 13 residues. V was pared by 1 base and J by 7 bases, with 11 bases between. The CDR3 reads CASSLWSDSGYTF. DNA of the CDR3: TGTGCCAGCAGCTTGTGGTCAGACTCTGGCTACACCTTC.

This clone was found once. The chain recombines TRBV29-1 with TRBJ1-4, with D perhaps TRBD1 (6 bases). The CDR3 totals 12 residues. V was shortened by 6 bases and J by 6 bases, with 11 bases between the two germline ends. Germline assignment: CDR1 SQVTM and CDR2 ANQGSEA. CDR3 in DNA: TGCAGCGTCGGGGGGGCAGATGAAAAACTGTTTTTT. This translates into CSVGGADEKLFF.

The chain joins TRBV4-3 to TRBJ2-1, with TRBD2 as a possible D gene (5 bases). The CDR3 has 15 amino acids. From germline, CDR1 is LGHNA and CDR2 YSLEER. The V end was cut by 6 bases, the J end by 0 bases, with 12 bases between. In DNA, the CDR3 is TGCGCCAGCAGTTCAGACGGAGGCTCCTACAATGAGCAGTTCTTC. It is translated as CASSSDGGSYNEQFF.

The chain carries TRBV7-6 and TRBJ1-1; D remains unclear. V was cut by 5 bases and J by 0 bases, with 19 bases left in between. This CDR3 is built from 17 residues. Germline CDR1 is SGHVS and CDR2 is FNYEAQ. CDR3 nucleotide sequence: TGTGCCAGCAGCCCGCCCGCAGGATCCTACATGAACACTGAAGCTTTCTTT. Protein sequence: CASSPPAGSYMNTEAFF.

The V and J genes are TRBV19 and TRBJ1-5; D not resolved. Germline V gene lookup returns CDR1 LNHDA and CDR2 SQIVND (reference sequence). Trimming removed 3 bases at V and 11 bases at J, with 11 bases between. This CDR3 is built from 12 residues. In DNA, the CDR3 is TGTGCCAGTAGTATCTCCAGACTGACCCAGCATTTT. The encoded protein is CASSISRLTQHF.